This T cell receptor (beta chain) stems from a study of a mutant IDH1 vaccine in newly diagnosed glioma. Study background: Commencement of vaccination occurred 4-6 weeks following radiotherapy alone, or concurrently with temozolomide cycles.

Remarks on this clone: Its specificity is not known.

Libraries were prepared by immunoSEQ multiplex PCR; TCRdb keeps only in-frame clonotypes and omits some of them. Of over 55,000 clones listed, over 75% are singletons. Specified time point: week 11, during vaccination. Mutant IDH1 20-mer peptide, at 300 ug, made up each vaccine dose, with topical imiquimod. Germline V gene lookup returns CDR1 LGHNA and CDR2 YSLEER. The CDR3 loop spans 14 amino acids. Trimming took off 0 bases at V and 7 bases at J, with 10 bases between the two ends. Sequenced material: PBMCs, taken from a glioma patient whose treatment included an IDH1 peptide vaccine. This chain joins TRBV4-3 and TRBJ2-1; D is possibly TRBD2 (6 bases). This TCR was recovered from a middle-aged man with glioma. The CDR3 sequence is CASSQDRESNEQFF. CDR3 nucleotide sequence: TGCGCCAGCAGCCAAGACCGGGAGTCGAATGAGCAGTTCTTC.